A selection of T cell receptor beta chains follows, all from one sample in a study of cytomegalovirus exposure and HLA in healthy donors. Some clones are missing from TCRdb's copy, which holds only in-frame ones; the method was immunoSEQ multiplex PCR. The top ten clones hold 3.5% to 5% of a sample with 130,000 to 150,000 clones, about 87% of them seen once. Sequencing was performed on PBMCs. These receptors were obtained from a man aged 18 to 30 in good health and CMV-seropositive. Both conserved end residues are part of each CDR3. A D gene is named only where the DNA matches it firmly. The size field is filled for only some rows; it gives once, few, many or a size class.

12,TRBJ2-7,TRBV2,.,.,CATAQGFYEQYF,TGTGCCACCGCACAGGGCTTCTACGAGCAGTACTTC
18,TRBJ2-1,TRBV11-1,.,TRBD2,CASSSGLAVLSSYNEQFF,TGTGCCAGCAGCTCGGGACTAGCGGTCCTCAGCTCCTACAATGAGCAGTTCTTC
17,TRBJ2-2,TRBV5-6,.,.,CASSLADRTAYTGELFF,TGTGCCAGCAGCTTGGCCGATCGGACAGCTTACACCGGGGAGCTGTTTTTT
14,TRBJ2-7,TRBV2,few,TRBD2,CASGSVRESYEQYF,TGTGCCAGCGGTTCGGTGCGGGAGTCCTACGAGCAGTACTTC
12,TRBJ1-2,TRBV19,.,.,CASSEGVRGYTF,TGTGCCAGTAGTGAGGGGGTCCGCGGCTACACCTTC
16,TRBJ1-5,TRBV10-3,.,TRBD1,CAISGDLGTGRQPQHF,TGTGCCATCAGTGGTGACCTCGGGACAGGTCGTCAGCCCCAGCATTTT
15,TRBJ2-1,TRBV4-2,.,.,CASSQGLGGYNEQFF,TGTGCCAGCAGCCAAGGGTTGGGAGGCTACAATGAGCAGTTCTTC
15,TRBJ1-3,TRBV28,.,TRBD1,CASSLGTGSGNTIYF,TGTGCCAGCAGTTTAGGGACAGGCTCTGGAAACACCATATATTTT
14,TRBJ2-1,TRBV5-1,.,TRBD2,CASSLSSGPNEQFF,TGCGCCAGCAGCTTGTCTAGCGGGCCTAATGAGCAGTTCTTC
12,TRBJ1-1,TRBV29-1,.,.,CSVGSGNTEAFF,TGCAGCGTTGGTTCAGGGAACACTGAAGCTTTCTTT
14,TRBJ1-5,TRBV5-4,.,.,CASSQQGAEQPQHF,TGTGCCAGCAGCCAACAGGGAGCTGAGCAGCCCCAGCATTTT
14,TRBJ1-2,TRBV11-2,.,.,CASTEAFKSDGYTF,TGTGCCAGCACCGAGGCGTTTAAGTCGGATGGCTACACCTTC
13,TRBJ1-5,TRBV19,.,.,CASSADRRQPQHF,TGTGCCAGTAGTGCCGACAGACGTCAGCCCCAGCATTTT
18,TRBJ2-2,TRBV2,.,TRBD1,CASSERGLQNLGTGELFF,TGTGCCAGCAGTGAGAGGGGGCTCCAAAACCTGGGGACCGGGGAGCTGTTTTTT
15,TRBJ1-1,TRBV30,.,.,CAWTRPRALNTEAFF,TGTGCCTGGACCCGACCGCGAGCGTTGAACACTGAAGCTTTCTTT
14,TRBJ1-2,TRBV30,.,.,CAWSGLRGTGGYTF,TGTGCCTGGAGTGGCCTCAGGGGAACCGGTGGCTACACCTTC
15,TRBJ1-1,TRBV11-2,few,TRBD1,CASSMTGGLNTEAFF,TGTGCCAGCAGCATGACAGGGGGGTTGAACACTGAAGCTTTCTTT
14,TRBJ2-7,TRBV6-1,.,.,CASSEQGLIYEQYF,TGTGCCAGCAGTGAACAAGGACTGATCTACGAGCAGTACTTC
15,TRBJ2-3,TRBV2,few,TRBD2,CASSSGGPSTDTQYF,TGTGCCAGCAGTAGCGGGGGACCTAGCACAGATACGCAGTATTTT
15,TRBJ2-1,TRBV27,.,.,CASRTGESSYNEQFF,TGTGCCAGCAGGACGGGGGAGAGCTCCTACAATGAGCAGTTCTTC